This T cell receptor beta chain was obtained from a study of cytomegalovirus exposure and HLA in healthy donors. Study-wide results and caveats: A few chains linked to CMV were shown in vitro to be specific for CMV antigens. Researchers counted roughly 150 TCR beta chains as cytomegalovirus-associated. Subsequent analysis showed first-cohort TCR clusters tending to co-occur in 120 validation repertoires.

Profiling relied on immunoSEQ multiplex PCR, and the TCRdb table lists in-frame clones only, not all of them. The table shows 65,000 to 95,000 clones, with around 96% occurring only once. Note on this clone: The antigen is unknown.

Germline V gives CDR1 MNHNS, CDR2 SASEGT. The CDR3 has 14 residues. Trimming cost V 0 bases and J 4 bases, with 7 bases left between them. The receptor's source is a man aged 18 to 29 in good health and CMV-seronegative. The sequenced material came from PBMCs. The chain uses TRBV6-1 and TRBJ1-5; D is uncertain. CDR3 sequence: CASSEAAANQPQHF. CDR3 sequence (DNA): TGTGCCAGCAGTGAAGCCGCGGCAAATCAGCCCCAGCATTTT.